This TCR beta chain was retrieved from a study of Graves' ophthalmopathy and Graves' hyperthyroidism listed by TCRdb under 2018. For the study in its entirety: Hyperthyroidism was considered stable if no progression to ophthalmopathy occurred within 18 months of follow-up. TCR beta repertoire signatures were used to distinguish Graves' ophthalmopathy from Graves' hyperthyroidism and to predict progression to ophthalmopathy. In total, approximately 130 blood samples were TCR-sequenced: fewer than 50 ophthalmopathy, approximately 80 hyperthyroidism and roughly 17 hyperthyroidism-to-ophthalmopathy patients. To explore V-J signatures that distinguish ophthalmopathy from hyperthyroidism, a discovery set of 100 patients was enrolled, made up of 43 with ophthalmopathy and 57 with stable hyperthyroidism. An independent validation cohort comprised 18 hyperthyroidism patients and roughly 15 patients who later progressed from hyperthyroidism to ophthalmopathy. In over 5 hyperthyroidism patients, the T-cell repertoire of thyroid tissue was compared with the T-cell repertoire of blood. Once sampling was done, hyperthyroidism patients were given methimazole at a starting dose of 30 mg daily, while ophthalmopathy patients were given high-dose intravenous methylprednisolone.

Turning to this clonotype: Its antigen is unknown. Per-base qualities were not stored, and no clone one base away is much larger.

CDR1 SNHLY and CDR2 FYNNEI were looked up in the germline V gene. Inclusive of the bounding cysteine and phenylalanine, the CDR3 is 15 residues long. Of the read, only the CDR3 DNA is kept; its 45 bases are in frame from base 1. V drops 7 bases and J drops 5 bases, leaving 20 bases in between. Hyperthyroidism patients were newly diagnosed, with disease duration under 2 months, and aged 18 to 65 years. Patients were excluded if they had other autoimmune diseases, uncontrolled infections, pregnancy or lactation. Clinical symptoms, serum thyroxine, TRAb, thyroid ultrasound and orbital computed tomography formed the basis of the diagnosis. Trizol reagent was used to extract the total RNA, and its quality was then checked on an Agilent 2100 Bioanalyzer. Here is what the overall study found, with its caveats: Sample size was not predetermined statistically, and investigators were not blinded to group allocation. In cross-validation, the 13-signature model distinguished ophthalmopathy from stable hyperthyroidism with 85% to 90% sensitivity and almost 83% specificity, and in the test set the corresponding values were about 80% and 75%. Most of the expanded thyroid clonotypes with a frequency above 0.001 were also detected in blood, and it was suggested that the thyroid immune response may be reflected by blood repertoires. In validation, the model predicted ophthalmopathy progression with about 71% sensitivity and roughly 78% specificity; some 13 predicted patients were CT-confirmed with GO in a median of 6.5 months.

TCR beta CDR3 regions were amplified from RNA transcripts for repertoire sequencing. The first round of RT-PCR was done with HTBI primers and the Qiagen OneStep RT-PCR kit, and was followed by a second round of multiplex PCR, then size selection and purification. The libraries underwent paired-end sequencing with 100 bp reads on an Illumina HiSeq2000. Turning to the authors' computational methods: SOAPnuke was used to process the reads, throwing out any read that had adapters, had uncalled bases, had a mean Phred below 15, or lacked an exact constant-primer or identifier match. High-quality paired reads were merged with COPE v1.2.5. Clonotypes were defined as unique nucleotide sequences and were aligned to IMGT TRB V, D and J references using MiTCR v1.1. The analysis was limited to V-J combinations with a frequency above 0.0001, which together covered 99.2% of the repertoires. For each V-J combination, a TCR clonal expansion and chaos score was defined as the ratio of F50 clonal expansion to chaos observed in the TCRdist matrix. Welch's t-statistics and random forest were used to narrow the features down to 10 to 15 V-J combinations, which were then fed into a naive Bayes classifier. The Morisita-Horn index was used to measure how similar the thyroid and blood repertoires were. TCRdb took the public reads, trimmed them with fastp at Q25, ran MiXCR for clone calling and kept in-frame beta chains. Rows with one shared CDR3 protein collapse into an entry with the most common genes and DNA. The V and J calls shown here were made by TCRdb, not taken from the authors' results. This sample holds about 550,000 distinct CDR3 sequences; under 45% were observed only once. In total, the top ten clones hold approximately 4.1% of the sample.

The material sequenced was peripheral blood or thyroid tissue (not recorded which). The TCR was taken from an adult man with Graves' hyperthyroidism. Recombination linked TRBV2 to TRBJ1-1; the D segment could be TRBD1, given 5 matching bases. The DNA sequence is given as TGTGCCAGCAACCAAGATGGGGGAACCTGGACTGAAGCTTTCTTT. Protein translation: CASNQDGGTWTEAFF. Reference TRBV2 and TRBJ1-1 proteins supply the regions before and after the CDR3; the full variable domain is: EPEVTQTPSHQVTQMGQEVILRCVPISNHLYFYWYRQILGQKVEFLVSFYNNEISEKSEIFDDQFSVERPDGSNFTLKIRSTKLEDSAMYFCASNQDGGTWTEAFFGQGTRLTVV.